This paragraph reports one T cell receptor beta chain. The table lists this clone with many counts. Its antigen remains unidentified. It has no much larger one-base neighbor in the sample; base qualities were not kept. V was cut back by 6 bases and J by 4 bases, leaving a gap of 11 bases between them. The CDR3 starts with the cysteine, ends with the phenylalanine, and has 13 residues. The kept DNA is CDR3 alone, 39 bases in frame from the first base. For CDR1 and CDR2, the germline V gene lists MRHNA and SNTAGT. The data are from a study of metastatic and nonmetastatic thyroid tumors (TCRdb year 2020). Describing the broader study: The researchers compared repertoires between peripheral blood samples and tumor or nodule tissue samples from patients with malignant or benign thyroid disease.

The paper as a whole reports these results and caveats: TCR beta diversity was reported as significantly higher in malignant tumors than in benign nodules, in both blood and tumor samples.

The library relied on PCR. Reads for this sample came from an Illumina HiSeq 4000. High-throughput sequencing was used to profile the TCR beta-chain CDR3 region of every patient. As for how the authors treated the data: CDR3 differences across clinicopathological groups were used to build a classifier for discriminating distant-metastatic papillary thyroid cancer patients. The Shannon index was used to measure repertoire diversity, and the Morisita-Horn index was used to measure how similar tumor and blood repertoires were. The public reads were reanalyzed by TCRdb: fastp trimming at Q25, MiXCR alignment, in-frame beta chains only. What appears here as the V and J calls and clone size reflects TCRdb's work, not the paper's. The sample profile shows 10,000 to 15,000 clones; 28% of them were found once. The ten biggest clones cover 9% to 15% of the sample. Before undergoing thyroid surgery, none of the patients had been given any kind of treatment. Patient clinical samples collected from about 2012 to 2018 were retrospectively analysed using T-cell receptor beta sequencing.

The clonotype was recovered from a female donor with papillary thyroid cancer or a benign thyroid nodule (not recorded which). Some clones in this sample may be carry-over from other donors' samples. Recombination connected TRBV6-4 to TRBJ2-3; no D gene is confidently identified. The sample taken for sequencing was tumor tissue. The CDR3 region: CASSDGSADTQYF. Here is the DNA: TGTGCCAGCAGCGACGGATCGGCAGATACGCAGTATTTT.